Each of the 21 T cell receptor beta chains below was sequenced from the same sample in a study of T cells after yellow fever vaccination (dated by TCRdb to between 2018 and 2020). Read against the paper, the sample's treatment or condition label means: live attenuated yellow fever vaccine strain. Library construction relied on 5' RACE. Sequencing instrument: Illumina HiSeq 2500. TCRdb's own reprocessing of the public reads used fastp at Q25 and MiXCR and kept productive beta chains. CDR3 protein duplicates are merged, each entry listing the most common genes and DNA. Across this sample there are around 350,000 distinct CDR3 sequences, with approximately 6% seen only once. The leading ten clones occupy around 16% of the sample. Sequencing used PBMCs, obtained 5 days after the yellow fever booster vaccination. These TCRs come from a young man who received the YFV17D yellow fever vaccine.

This clonotype was found many times. J is TRBJ1-4 and V is TRBV19, with a weak D call TRBD1 (5 bases). The CDR3 is 14 residues long. CDR1 and CDR2 from the germline V gene are LNHDA and SQIVND (reference sequence). The V and J ends lost 5 bases and 8 bases respectively, with 15 bases between them. The CDR3 loop reads CASSSGPRGEKLFF. CDR3 DNA: TGTGCCAGTAGTTCGGGCCCGCGGGGCGAAAAACTGTTTTTT. The full variable domain, rest sourced from reference TRBV19 and TRBJ1-4, is DGGITQSPKYLFRKEGQNVTLSCEQNLNHDAMYWYRQDPGQGLRLIYYSQIVNDFQKGDIAEGYSVSREKKESFPLTVTSAQKNPTAFYLCASSSGPRGEKLFFGSGTQLSVL.

The CDR3 DNA reads as TGCAGTGCTAGAGATCAGGCAGGGGGCGGGAGTTGCCATGGCGATGAGCAGTTCTTC. It translates to CSARDQAGGGSCHGDEQFF. The chain couples TRBV20-1 to TRBJ2-1, with D possibly TRBD1 on 8 matching bases. The germline V gene has CDR1 DFQATT and CDR2 SNEGSKA (reference sequence). The germline V and J ends were trimmed by 0 bases and 8 bases, with 29 bases remaining between them. CDR3 size: 19 residues.

The chain recombines TRBV20-1 with TRBJ2-7, with 9 bases identical to TRBD1. Germline values: CDR1 DFQATT, CDR2 SNEGSKA (reference sequence). The CDR3 has 17 residues. V lost 1 base and J lost 2; bases outside the gene matches: 12. The CDR3 sequence: CSARGTTGTGIPYEQYF. The CDR3 DNA follows: TGCAGTGCTAGAGGAACCACTGGGACAGGGATCCCCTACGAGCAGTACTTC.

This clonotype was found a few times. The chain carries TRBV29-1 and TRBJ2-3, with 9 bases aligning to TRBD2. The V and J ends lost 5 bases and 4 bases, in that order; junction bases with no gene match: 10. The CDR3 is 15 residues long. Germline V gives CDR1 SQVTM, CDR2 ANQGSEA. CDR3 protein: CSVNRGGRGPDTQYF. CDR3 in DNA: TGCAGCGTTAACCGCGGCGGGAGGGGTCCAGATACGCAGTATTTT.

This clonotype has more than one count but fewer than ten. The chain uses TRBV5-4 and TRBJ2-1, with 12 bases matching TRBD1. Trimming cost V 3 bases and J 9 bases; bases outside gene matches: 4. Germline CDR1 SGHNT, CDR2 YYREEE (reference sequence). The CDR3 is 14 residues long. CDR3 sequence (DNA): TGTGCCAGCAGCTCGGGACAGGGGGCAGGTGAGCAGTTCTTC. It specifies CASSSGQGAGEQFF.

A few counts support this clonotype. J is TRBJ2-7 and V is TRBV20-1; TRBD2 matches 7 bases. CDR1 is DFQATT, CDR2 SNEGSKA, per germline (reference sequence). The J segment lost 1 base and the V segment lost 0 bases, leaving 3 bases of the junction unmatched. CDR3 length: 14 amino acids. CDR3 sequence: CSARDLLASYEQYF. As DNA, the CDR3 is TGCAGTGCTAGAGATCTACTAGCGTCCTACGAGCAGTACTTC.

The chain carries TRBV6-5 and TRBJ2-7, with 7 bases aligning to TRBD2. V was clipped by 5 bases and J by 5 bases; unmatched bases: 9. Germline assignment: CDR1 MNHEY and CDR2 SVGAGI. This CDR3 contains 14 residues. CDR3 sequence reads: CASSHGGSLNEQYF. The CDR3 nucleotides read TGTGCCAGCAGTCACGGGGGGAGCCTTAACGAGCAGTACTTC.

This clonotype has a count of ten or more. The rearrangement links TRBV28 to TRBJ2-7; 7 bases match TRBD1. Trimming at V came to 4 bases and at J to 7 bases, leaving 7 bases not matched to a gene. This CDR3 is built from 13 residues. Looked up from germline, CDR1 is MDHEN and CDR2 is SYDVKM. The CDR3 nucleotides read TGTGCCAGCAGTTCCCGGGACAGTGGGGAGCAGTACTTC. Its protein product is CASSSRDSGEQYF.

This clonotype was seen at least ten times. The rearrangement joins TRBV27 to TRBJ2-1; D is undetermined. CDR3 length equals 11 residues. V was clipped by 8 bases and J by 9 bases, with 11 bases between them. Per germline, CDR1 MNHEY and CDR2 SMNVEV (reference sequence). The CDR3 spells CASRRMGEQFF. The DNA of the CDR3 is TGTGCCAGCCGACGAATGGGTGAGCAGTTCTTC.

This clonotype was found a few times. Sequence at one end of the junction differs from germline and may be a read error. The CDR3 sequence: CASRDTQYF. CDR3 in DNA: TGTGCCAGCAGAGATACGCAGTATTTT. V gene TRBV2 combines with J gene TRBJ2-3; the D is unclear. Germline-derived CDR1 and CDR2 are SNHLY and FYNNEI. This CDR3 has 9 residues. Drawing the rest from reference TRBV2 and TRBJ2-3, the complete variable domain is EPEVTQTPSHQVTQMGQEVILRCVPISNHLYFYWYRQILGQKVEFLVSFYNNEISEKSEIFDDQFSVERPDGSNFTLKIRSTKLEDSAMYFCASRDTQYFGPGTRLTVL.

This clonotype was picked up many times. The J gene is TRBJ2-2, the V gene TRBV7-2, with 8 nucleotides matching TRBD2. The length of the CDR3 is 18 residues. The junction had 16 bases not matched to a gene; V was cut back by 4 bases and J by 6 bases. The V gene's germline CDR1 is SGHTA and CDR2 FQGNSA. As DNA, the CDR3 is TGTGCCAGCAGCTCAGGGCGAGGAGCGGGAGTTGTTGCCGGGGAGCTGTTTTTT. Translating gives CASSSGRGAGVVAGELFF.

This clonotype was seen many times. The V and J genes are TRBV28 and TRBJ2-7; weak D call: TRBD1 (6 bases). CDR1 MDHEN and CDR2 SYDVKM come from the germline V gene. CDR3 length: 15 amino acids. V was pared by 5 bases and J by 4 bases, with 18 bases between. The DNA of the CDR3 is TGTGCCAGCAGTCAAGCTGGGGGCGGGTATTACGAGCAGTACTTC. It specifies CASSQAGGGYYEQYF. The complete variable domain, with remaining parts taken from reference TRBV28 and TRBJ2-7, reads DVKVTQSSRYLVKRTGEKVFLECVQDMDHENMFWYRQDPGLGLRLIYFSYDVKMKEKGDIPEGYSVSREKKERFSLILESASTNQTSMYLCASSQAGGGYYEQYFGPGTRLTVT.

This clonotype has only a few counts. This rearrangement joins TRBV25-1 to TRBJ1-3; 8 nucleotides match TRBD1. Germline CDR1 and CDR2: MGHDK and SYGVNS. The V gene end was trimmed by 5 bases and the J gene end by 9 bases; junction bases not matched to a gene: 9. CDR3 size: 14 residues. CDR3 loop: CASSSRGLVATIYF. The CDR3 DNA sequence: TGTGCCAGCAGTTCCAGGGGGCTTGTCGCCACCATATATTTT.

This clonotype was observed many times. The V and J genes are TRBV5-1 and TRBJ2-3, with 7 bases aligning to TRBD2. Looked up from germline, CDR1 is SGHRS and CDR2 is YFSETQ. The CDR3 sequence is 13 residues long. J gave up 5 bases and V 8 bases, and 8 bases lay outside the gene matches. The CDR3 here is CASTLAPKDTQYF. The CDR3 DNA reads as TGCGCCAGTACACTAGCGCCCAAAGATACGCAGTATTTT.

V and J are TRBV7-2 and TRBJ2-3; 7 bases agree with TRBD2. The germline CDR1 and CDR2 sequences are SGHTA and FQGNSA. The CDR3 contains 14 residues. Germline trimming cut 4 bases from V and 6 bases from J; bases unmatched to any gene: 7. The CDR3 sequence is CASSSREWSDTQYF. CDR3 DNA: TGTGCCAGCAGCTCGCGGGAGTGGTCGGATACGCAGTATTTT.

This clonotype was observed many times. This rearrangement joins TRBV5-1 to TRBJ2-1; D possibly corresponds to TRBD2 (5 bases). V lost 3 bases, J lost 8 bases, and 18 bases lay in between. This CDR3 has 15 amino acids. The V gene's germline CDR1 is SGHRS and CDR2 YFSETQ. The CDR3 protein is CASSSPDLYLDEQFF. CDR3 bases: TGCGCCAGCAGCTCACCGGACTTGTATTTGGATGAGCAGTTCTTC.

This clonotype was observed many times. The chain joins TRBV20-1 to TRBJ2-7, with 11 nucleotides matching TRBD2. The CDR3 runs to 14 residues. Trimming cost V 5 bases and J 2 bases; bases outside gene matches: 5. Germline CDR1 DFQATT, CDR2 SNEGSKA (reference sequence). The DNA of the CDR3 is TGCAGTGCTCCGACTAGCGGGGTACCCTACGAGCAGTACTTC. Translated, it gives CSAPTSGVPYEQYF.

This clonotype was seen repeatedly, ten times or more. This sequence joins TRBV20-1 and TRBJ1-1, with D uncertain. Trimming stripped 2 bases from V and 2 bases from J, with 6 bases between. The CDR3 sequence is 12 residues long. CDR1 and CDR2 (germline): DFQATT, SNEGSKA (reference sequence). The CDR3 region is CSARRHNTEAFF. DNA of the CDR3: TGCAGTGCTAGAAGGCATAACACTGAAGCTTTCTTT.

This clonotype was counted only a few times. The V gene is TRBV12-3 or TRBV12-4, the J gene TRBJ2-2, with 8 positions matching TRBD1. Trimming removed 3 bases from V and 6 bases from J; junction bases left unmatched: 3. The CDR3 runs 14 residues. This chain's CDR3 is CASSLRQGSGELFF. CDR3 nucleotide sequence: TGTGCCAGCAGTTTGAGACAGGGGTCCGGGGAGCTGTTTTTT.

The chain carries TRBV7-8 and TRBJ2-1; D gene uncertain. The CDR3 sequence is 13 residues long. Looked up from germline, CDR1 is SGHVS and CDR2 is FQNEAQ. V was shortened by 5 bases and J by 4 bases, with 9 bases between the two germline ends. CDR3 residues: CASSPRRYNEQFF. For the CDR3, the DNA is TGTGCCAGCAGCCCTAGGCGGTACAATGAGCAGTTCTTC.

This clonotype appeared a few times. The chain carries TRBV7-6 and TRBJ1-4; 10 bases are a match to TRBD1. Trimming took 3 bases from V and 8 from J; bases not matched to a gene: 6. Per the germline V gene, CDR1 is SGHVS and CDR2 is FNYEAQ. The CDR3 runs to 15 residues. The CDR3 DNA sequence: TGTGCCAGCAGCTTCCAGGGACAGGGGCGGGAAAAACTGTTTTTT. Its protein is CASSFQGQGREKLFF.